The rows below give T cell receptor beta chains drawn from one sample of a study of control samples from healthy donors and cancer patients. TCRdb's table, derived via immunoSEQ multiplex PCR, lists solely in-frame clones and lacks some. The table has tens of thousands of clones, about 92% seen once; the top ten hold approximately 5.1%. Sequenced material: PBMCs. These receptor sequences come from a man aged 55-75 years with colorectal cancer. Both conserved end residues are part of each CDR3. D genes are given only for firm matches. Clone size is given for some rows only: seen once, a few or many times, or a class if the clone is expanded.

J gene	V gene	D gene	clone size	CDR3 DNA	CDR3 protein
TRBJ2-2	TRBV27	NA	NA	TGTGCCAGCAGTGCTTGGTGGGCCGGGGAGCTGTTTTTT	CASSAWWAGELFF
TRBJ2-7	TRBV28	NA	NA	TGTGCCAGCACCATTCAGGGCAACTCCTACGAGCAGTACTTC	CASTIQGNSYEQYF
TRBJ2-7	TRBV28	TRBD1	NA	TGTGCCAGCAGGGAAACCGGGACAGACTACTCCTACGAGCAGTACTTC	CASRETGTDYSYEQYF
TRBJ2-7	TRBV12-3/TRBV12-4	NA	once	TGTGCCAGCAGGACAGGTAGCTCCTACGAGCAGTACTTC	CASRTGSSYEQYF
TRBJ2-1	TRBV7-3	NA	NA	TGTGCCAGCAGCTTAAGTCGGGACAATGAGCAGTTCTTC	CASSLSRDNEQFF
TRBJ1-6	TRBV7-8	TRBD1	NA	TGTGCCAGCAGCTTCAGCGGGACAGTGAATTCACCCCTCCACTTT	CASSFSGTVNSPLHF
TRBJ1-5	TRBV19	NA	few	TGTGCCAGTACATATAACGGGGAGGGGGGTCAGCCCCAGCATTTT	CASTYNGEGGQPQHF
TRBJ2-3	TRBV5-4	NA	NA	TGTGCCAGCAGCTTGGGAGGCTGGCCAGATACGCAGTATTTT	CASSLGGWPDTQYF
TRBJ1-6	TRBV9	NA	NA	TGTGCCAGCAGCAAAGCGGGAACGACAGCCTATAATTCACCCCTCCACTTT	CASSKAGTTAYNSPLHF
TRBJ1-3	TRBV7-9	NA	NA	TGTGCCAGCAGCTTAAGGGCGACAGCCTCTGGAAACACCATATATTTT	CASSLRATASGNTIYF
TRBJ1-2	TRBV12-3/TRBV12-4	NA	few	TGTGCCAGCACCTCAGGAGGGCTGTACACCTTC	CASTSGGLYTF
TRBJ2-4	TRBV5-1	NA	NA	TGCGCCAGCAGCTCCGGGACTGCCAAAAACATTCAGTACTTC	CASSSGTAKNIQYF
TRBJ2-5	TRBV3-1/TRBV3-2	NA	NA	TGTGCCAGCAGCCAAGCGGGGGCCCCCCCGACCCAGTACTTC	CASSQAGAPPTQYF
TRBJ1-2	TRBV19	NA	NA	TGTGCCAGTAGTATACAGGGCCAGGGGAACTATGGCTACACCTTC	CASSIQGQGNYGYTF
TRBJ1-1	TRBV7-8	NA	once	TGTGCCAGCAGGGTTCAGGTTACTAACACTGAAGCTTTCTTT	CASRVQVTNTEAFF
TRBJ2-7	TRBV7-9	TRBD2	NA	TGTGCCAGCACCTCCCCGGGGGGTTACGAGCAGTACTTC	CASTSPGGYEQYF
TRBJ2-1	TRBV28	TRBD1	NA	TGTGCCTCCAACCGGGACAGGGGGAGTGAGCAGTTCTTC	CASNRDRGSEQFF
TRBJ2-3	TRBV4-1	NA	NA	TGCGCCAGCAGCCAAGGGAAGGGAGATACGCAGTATTTT	CASSQGKGDTQYF
TRBJ2-5	TRBV7-9	NA	NA	TGTGCCAGCAGCTTAGTTGTCAAGAACCAAGAGACCCAGTACTTC	CASSLVVKNQETQYF
TRBJ2-1	TRBV11-2	NA	NA	TGTGCCAGCAGCGGGGGCTCCTACAATGAGCAGTTCTTC	CASSGGSYNEQFF
TRBJ1-6	TRBV6-5	TRBD1	NA	TGTGCCAGCAGCCCGGACAGGGGCGGGAGTTCACCCCTCCACTTT	CASSPDRGGSSPLHF
TRBJ2-7	TRBV3-1/TRBV3-2	NA	NA	TGTGCCAGCAGCCGGGAGCCAGGAGGCTACGAGCAGTACTTC	CASSREPGGYEQYF
TRBJ2-3	TRBV15	TRBD2	NA	TGTGCCACCAACCCCTGGCGGGGGGGCGCCACAGATACGCAGTATTTT	CATNPWRGGATDTQYF
TRBJ1-1	TRBV14	NA	NA	TGTGCCAGCACCTCAAGTTACGGGACTGAAGCTTTCTTT	CASTSSYGTEAFF
TRBJ2-5	TRBV2	NA	NA	TGTGCCAGCAGTCCAAGTCGGACAGCCCAAGAGACCCAGTACTTC	CASSPSRTAQETQYF
TRBJ2-6	TRBV5-1	NA	NA	TGCGCCAGCAGCTTCACCGGGGGCTCTGGGGCCAACGTCCTGACTTTC	CASSFTGGSGANVLTF
TRBJ1-4	TRBV5-8	NA	NA	TGTGCCAGCAGCCCAGGACAGAAAGCAACTAATGAAAAACTGTTTTTT	CASSPGQKATNEKLFF
TRBJ1-1	TRBV5-6	NA	NA	TGTGCCAGCAGGATGGGGGGAACTGAAGCTTTCTTT	CASRMGGTEAFF
TRBJ2-1	TRBV28	TRBD2	NA	TGTGCCAGCACGACCCCGGGGGGTTACAATGAGCAGTTCTTC	CASTTPGGYNEQFF
TRBJ2-7	TRBV6-5	TRBD1	few	TGTGCCAGCGGTAGGGACAGGTCAGGGTACGAGCAGTACTTC	CASGRDRSGYEQYF
TRBJ2-1	TRBV6-5	NA	NA	TGTGCCAGCAGTTACTCGGAGGGAAAGTGGAATGAGCAGTTCTTC	CASSYSEGKWNEQFF
TRBJ1-1	TRBV6-6	NA	NA	TGTGTTGTGGCCCAAATGAACACTGAAGCTTTCTTT	CVVAQMNTEAFF
TRBJ1-2	TRBV18	NA	once	TGTGCCAGCTCACCACCGGGCAGGGCGGGTGGCTACACCTTC	CASSPPGRAGGYTF
TRBJ1-2	TRBV19	NA	NA	TGTGCCAGTAGTAAGGACAGAGCTAACTATGGCTACACCTTC	CASSKDRANYGYTF
TRBJ2-7	TRBV5-6	NA	NA	TGTGCCAGCAGCCCGGTTGACCTCGAGGCCTACGAGCAGTACTTC	CASSPVDLEAYEQYF
TRBJ2-5	TRBV7-9	NA	NA	TGTGCCAGCAGCAACCCACAGGAGTACCAAGAGACCCAGTACTTC	CASSNPQEYQETQYF
TRBJ2-1	TRBV7-9	TRBD1	NA	TGTGCCAGCAGCTTAGTAAGGGACAGGGTCCACAATGAGCAGTTCTTC	CASSLVRDRVHNEQFF
TRBJ2-7	TRBV11-3	NA	NA	TGTGCCAGCAGCCAGGGGGACTTCTACGAGCAGTACTTC	CASSQGDFYEQYF
TRBJ2-6	TRBV19	TRBD1	NA	TGTGCCAGTAGTGTCCGGGACAGGGGGGGTGCTGGGGCCAACGTCCTGACTTTC	CASSVRDRGGAGANVLTF
TRBJ1-3	TRBV2	TRBD1	NA	TGTGCCAGCAGTGAACAAGGAGGCAGGGACAGGGATTTTAGAAACACCATATATTTT	CASSEQGGRDRDFRNTIYF
TRBJ1-1	TRBV20-1	NA	NA	TGCAGTGCTAGTCCCCGGGCCGATGAAGCTTTCTTT	CSASPRADEAFF
TRBJ2-4	TRBV3-1/TRBV3-2	TRBD2	NA	TGTGCCAGCAGCCTGGGACTAGCGGGGCACATTCAGTACTTC	CASSLGLAGHIQYF
TRBJ2-2	TRBV19	NA	NA	TGTGCCAGTAGTATTCTGGGCACCGGGGAGCTGTTTTTT	CASSILGTGELFF
TRBJ1-4	TRBV4-3	NA	NA	TGCGCCAGCAGCCAGGGTAGGACGGGGCTCAATGAAAAACTGTTTTTT	CASSQGRTGLNEKLFF
TRBJ2-3	TRBV7-3	NA	NA	TGTGCCAGCAGCTTAAACGGCCAGGGGGGCGCAGATACGCAGTATTTT	CASSLNGQGGADTQYF
TRBJ2-5	TRBV2	NA	once	TGTGCCAGCCAAGGACGGGGAGCCCTTGGCGGGCTCCAAGAGACCCAGTACTTC	CASQGRGALGGLQETQYF
TRBJ2-3	TRBV5-8	NA	NA	TGTGCCAGCAGCTTGGGCGCTACTAGCACAGATACGCAGTATTTT	CASSLGATSTDTQYF
TRBJ2-3	TRBV15	NA	NA	TGTGCCACCAGCACCCGGAGGGCAGATACGCAGTATTTT	CATSTRRADTQYF
TRBJ2-3	TRBV24-1	NA	NA	TGTGCCACCAGTGATCCCCCCGGAGATACGCAGTATTTT	CATSDPPGDTQYF
TRBJ1-2	TRBV6-5	TRBD1	NA	TGTGCCAGCAGTCTCCGGGACAGTAACTATGGCTACACCTTC	CASSLRDSNYGYTF
TRBJ2-7	TRBV11-2	NA	NA	TGTGCCAGCAGCTTGGGACCCGAGCAGTACTTC	CASSLGPEQYF
TRBJ1-1	TRBV7-9	NA	few	TGTGCCAGCAGCTTAGTAGGCAGGGCTGAAGCTTTCTTT	CASSLVGRAEAFF
TRBJ2-1	TRBV9	TRBD2	NA	TGTGCCAGCAGCGCGCCGGGACTAGCGGGGACCAATGAGCAGTTCTTC	CASSAPGLAGTNEQFF
TRBJ1-5	TRBV6-1	NA	NA	TGTGCCAGCAGTGACCCTGGCGTGGGGGGATGGCAGCCCCAGCATTTT	CASSDPGVGGWQPQHF
TRBJ2-1	TRBV21-1	NA	few	TGTGCCAGCCCAAACTCGACTAGCGGGGGGGTTTGGCAGTTCTTC	CASPNSTSGGVWQFF
TRBJ2-3	TRBV7-2	NA	NA	TGTGCCAGCAGCTCTTGGACAGTCAGGACAGATACGCAGTATTTT	CASSSWTVRTDTQYF
TRBJ2-5	TRBV12-3/TRBV12-4	TRBD2	NA	TGTGCCAGCAGTTCCAGCGGGGCGGAGACCCAGTACTTC	CASSSSGAETQYF
TRBJ2-7	TRBV6-1	TRBD1	NA	TGTGCCAGCAGTGAAGGGGAAGGGACAGGGTACGACGAGCAGTACTTC	CASSEGEGTGYDEQYF
TRBJ1-5	TRBV6-2/TRBV6-3	NA	NA	TGTGCCAGCAGCCCGGAGTCACATAGCAATCAGCCCCAGCATTTT	CASSPESHSNQPQHF
TRBJ2-3	TRBV30	NA	NA	TGTGCCTGGCTGGACTGGCTTGAGGTGGATACGCAGTATTTT	CAWLDWLEVDTQYF